The 15 T cell receptor beta chains below all came from one sample that was sequenced in a study of OX40 agonist ivuxolimab in advanced cancers. Only in-frame clones appear in the TCRdb table, and some are missing; sequencing was by immunoSEQ multiplex PCR. Of over 40,000 clones in the sample, 84% were seen once. Source: CD4+ or CD8+ T cells sorted from blood, taken in a trial of the OX40 agonist ivuxolimab. These receptors were taken from an adult with an advanced solid tumor such as melanoma, head and neck, liver or kidney cancer.

The rearrangement joins TRBV6-5 to TRBJ1-4; D not certain. The germline V gene encodes CDR1 MNHEY and CDR2 SVGAGI. The CDR3 is 14 residues long. The ends were cut back, 4 bases at V and 4 bases at J, with 10 bases in the middle. CDR3 amino acids: CASSSGVLNEKLFF. The CDR3 region has the DNA TGTGCCAGCAGTTCCGGGGTTCTTAATGAAAAACTGTTTTTT.

The chain combines TRBV19 with TRBJ2-2; D ambiguous. Trimming stripped 6 bases from V and 6 bases from J, with 14 bases between. The germline gives CDR1 LNHDA, CDR2 SQIVND (reference sequence). The CDR3 has 14 residues. This CDR3 reads CASRTGGFAGELFF. The CDR3 DNA reads TGTGCCAGTAGGACTGGTGGGTTCGCCGGGGAGCTGTTTTTT. The variable domain in full, completed from reference TRBV19 and TRBJ2-2, reads DGGITQSPKYLFRKEGQNVTLSCEQNLNHDAMYWYRQDPGQGLRLIYYSQIVNDFQKGDIAEGYSVSREKKESFPLTVTSAQKNPTAFYLCASRTGGFAGELFFGEGSRLTVL.

The V and J genes are TRBV30 and TRBJ1-2, with a weak D call TRBD1 (6 bases). The CDR3 loop spans 14 amino acids. CDR1 and CDR2 from the germline V gene are GTSNPN and SVGIG (reference sequence). Trimming pared 0 bases from V and 7 bases from J, leaving 15 bases between. In DNA, the CDR3 is TGTGCCTGGAGTGTAGGCCAGGGGCCTAGTGGCTACACCTTC. Translated: CAWSVGQGPSGYTF. The full variable domain, completed using reference TRBV30 and TRBJ1-2, is SQTIHQWPATLVQPVGSPLSLECTVEGTSNPNLYWYRQAAGRGLQLLFYSVGIGQISSEVPQNLSASRPQDRQFILSSKKLLLSDSGFYLCAWSVGQGPSGYTFGSGTRLTVV.

Only one count was recorded for this clone. The chain links TRBV27 to TRBJ2-7; 14 bases agree with TRBD2. This CDR3 is 18 amino acids long. Germline-derived CDR1 and CDR2 are MNHEY and SMNVEV (reference sequence). J was trimmed by 0 bases and V by 1 base; bases with no gene match: 5. The CDR3 DNA sequence: TGTGCCAGCAGTTTATTGGGACTAGCGGGAGACTCCTCCTACGAGCAGTACTTC. Its translation is CASSLLGLAGDSSYEQYF.

This clone was observed at least ten times. V gene TRBV7-9 combines with J gene TRBJ2-5; 7 nucleotides line up with TRBD1. Germline CDR1 and CDR2: SEHNR and FQNEAQ (reference sequence). Trimming removed 11 bases from V and 2 bases from J; junction bases left unmatched: 11. The CDR3 has 14 amino acids. In DNA form, the CDR3 reads TGTGCCGGCTCCTGGGGACAGTATCAAGAGACCCAGTACTTC. Protein: CAGSWGQYQETQYF.

The chain links TRBV28 to TRBJ1-4; 7 bases fit TRBD1. V lost 5 bases, J lost 7 bases, and 4 bases stayed unmatched. Germline V gene data show CDR1 as MDHEN and CDR2 as SYDVKM. This CDR3 contains 13 residues. The DNA for the CDR3 is TGTGCCAGCAGTGACAGGGCCCGTGAAAAACTGTTTTTT. Its protein product is CASSDRAREKLFF.

This chain uses TRBV9 with TRBJ2-3; possible D gene TRBD2, 5 bases. V was cut by 5 bases and J by 2 bases, with 9 bases left in between. The CDR3 totals 13 residues. CDR1 and CDR2 from the germline V gene are SGDLS and YYNGEE. CDR3 coding DNA: TGTGCCAGCAGGGAGACTATCACAGATACGCAGTATTTT. This gives the protein CASRETITDTQYF.

This chain joins TRBV19 and TRBJ2-1, with TRBD2 identical over 7 bases. The CDR3 has 17 residues. The junction had 13 bases not matched to a gene; V was cut back by 3 bases and J by 5 bases. CDR1 and CDR2 from the germline V gene are LNHDA and SQIVND (reference sequence). The CDR3 protein is CASSMGLSGVGHNEQFF. For the CDR3, the DNA is TGTGCCAGTAGTATGGGATTGAGCGGGGTTGGCCACAATGAGCAGTTCTTC.

The J gene is TRBJ1-4, the V gene TRBV5-1; D is perhaps TRBD1 (5 bases). V lost 2 bases and J 6 bases, leaving 11 bases between the germline ends. Germline V gene lookup returns CDR1 SGHRS and CDR2 YFSETQ. The CDR3 totals 14 residues. The DNA for the CDR3 is TGCGCCAGCAGCTTTGAGGGGACCTATGAAAAACTGTTTTTT. As protein: CASSFEGTYEKLFF.

This clone was counted once. The chain employs TRBV30 and TRBJ1-6; 9 bases fit TRBD1. V lost 1 base and J lost 5; bases outside the gene matches: 6. Germline V gives CDR1 GTSNPN, CDR2 SVGIG (reference sequence). CDR3 size: 16 residues. CDR3: CAWSAGQGEHNSPLHF. DNA for the CDR3: TGTGCCTGGAGTGCGGGACAGGGTGAACATAATTCACCCCTCCACTTT.

The chain carries TRBV20-1 and TRBJ2-5, with D perhaps being TRBD1 or TRBD2 (5 bases each). This CDR3 comprises 11 residues. From germline, CDR1 is DFQATT and CDR2 SNEGSKA (reference sequence). Trimming left V 6 bases short and J 5 bases short, with 10 bases between. CDR3 in DNA: TGCAGTGCGGCTAGGGACGAGACCCAGTACTTC. It is translated as CSAARDETQYF.

The CDR3 region has the DNA TGTGCCAGCAGCTTAGAAGGCCGAGGGGGGCTTCGGAGCACAGATACGCAGTATTTT. It translates to CASSLEGRGGLRSTDTQYF. The rearrangement uses TRBV11-2 and TRBJ2-3, with D possibly called TRBD1 or TRBD2 (6 bases each). The CDR3 is made up of 19 amino acids. V was pared by 0 bases and J by 0 bases, with 19 bases between. Looked up from germline, CDR1 is SGHAT and CDR2 is FQNNGV.

As regards this clone: The same CDR3 is also encoded by other DNA sequences in this sample. V gene TRBV28 combines with J gene TRBJ2-5; no clear D gene. This CDR3 contains 11 residues. The germline V and J ends were trimmed by 8 bases and 4 bases, with 8 bases remaining between them. Germline V CDR1 and CDR2: MDHEN, SYDVKM. As DNA, the CDR3 is TGTGCCAGCTCCCTCGGAGAGACCCAGTACTTC. It yields the protein CASSLGETQYF.

The V gene is TRBV7-9, the J gene TRBJ1-4, with D possibly TRBD1 on 6 matching bases. From germline, CDR1 is SEHNR and CDR2 FQNEAQ (reference sequence). The V end lost 5 bases, the J end lost 4 bases, and 8 bases lay between the germline ends. The CDR3 has 13 amino acids. CDR3 sequence reads: CASSGQSNEKLFF. CDR3 sequence (DNA): TGTGCCAGCAGCGGACAGAGTAATGAAAAACTGTTTTTT.

This clone was observed a few times. This rearrangement joins TRBV30 to TRBJ1-4; TRBD1 aligns across 8 bases. The CDR3 consists of 14 residues. Germline CDR1 is GTSNPN and CDR2 is SVGIG (reference sequence). Trimming removed 1 base from V and 6 bases from J; junction bases left unmatched: 4. The CDR3, as DNA: TGTGCCTGGAGTGCCTCGGACAGGGATGAAAAACTGTTTTTT. It encodes CAWSASDRDEKLFF.